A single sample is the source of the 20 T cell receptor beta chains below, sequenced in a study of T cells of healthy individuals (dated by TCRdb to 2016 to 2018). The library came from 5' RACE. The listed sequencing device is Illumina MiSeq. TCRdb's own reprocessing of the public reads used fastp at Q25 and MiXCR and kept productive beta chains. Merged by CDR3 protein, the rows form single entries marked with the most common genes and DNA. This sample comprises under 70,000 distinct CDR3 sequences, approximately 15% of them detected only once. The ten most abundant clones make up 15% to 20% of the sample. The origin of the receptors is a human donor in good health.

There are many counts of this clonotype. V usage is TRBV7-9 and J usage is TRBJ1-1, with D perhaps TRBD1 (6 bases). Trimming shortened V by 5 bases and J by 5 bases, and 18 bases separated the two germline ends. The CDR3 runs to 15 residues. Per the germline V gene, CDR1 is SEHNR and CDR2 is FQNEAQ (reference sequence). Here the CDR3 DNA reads TGTGCCAGCAGCCCTGATGTGGGGGCAGGGACTGAAGCTTTCTTT. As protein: CASSPDVGAGTEAFF.

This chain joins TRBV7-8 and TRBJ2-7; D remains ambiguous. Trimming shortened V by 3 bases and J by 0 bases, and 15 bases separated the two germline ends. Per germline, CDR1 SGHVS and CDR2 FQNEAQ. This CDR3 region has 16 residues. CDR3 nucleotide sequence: TGTGCCAGCAGCTTGACGTTCGAGGTGCCCTCCTACGAGCAGTACTTC. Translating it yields CASSLTFEVPSYEQYF.

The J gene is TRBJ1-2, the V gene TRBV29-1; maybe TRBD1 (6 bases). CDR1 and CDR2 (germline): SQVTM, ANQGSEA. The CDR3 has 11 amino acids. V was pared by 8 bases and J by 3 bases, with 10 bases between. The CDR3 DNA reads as TGCAGCACCCACAGGGACTATGGCTACACCTTC. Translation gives CSTHRDYGYTF.

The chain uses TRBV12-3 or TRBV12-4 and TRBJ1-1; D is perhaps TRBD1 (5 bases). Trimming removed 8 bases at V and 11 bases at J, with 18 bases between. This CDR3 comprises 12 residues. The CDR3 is CASCRGLGYAFF. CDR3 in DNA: TGTGCCAGCTGCCGGGGGTTGGGTTACGCTTTCTTT.

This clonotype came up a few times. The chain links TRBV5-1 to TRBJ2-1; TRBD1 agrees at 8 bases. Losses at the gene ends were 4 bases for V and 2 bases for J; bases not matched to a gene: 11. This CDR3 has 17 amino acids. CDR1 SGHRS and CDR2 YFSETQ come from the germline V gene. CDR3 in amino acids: CASSQIFGQGPYNEQFF. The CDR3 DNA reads TGCGCCAGCAGCCAGATATTTGGACAGGGCCCCTACAATGAGCAGTTCTTC.

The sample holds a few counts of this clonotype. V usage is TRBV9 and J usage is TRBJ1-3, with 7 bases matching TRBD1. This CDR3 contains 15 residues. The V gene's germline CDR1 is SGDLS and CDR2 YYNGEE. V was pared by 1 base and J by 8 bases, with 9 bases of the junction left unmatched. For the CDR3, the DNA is TGTGCCAGCAGCGTAAGCCTTCAGGGGGAAGACACCATATATTTT. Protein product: CASSVSLQGEDTIYF.

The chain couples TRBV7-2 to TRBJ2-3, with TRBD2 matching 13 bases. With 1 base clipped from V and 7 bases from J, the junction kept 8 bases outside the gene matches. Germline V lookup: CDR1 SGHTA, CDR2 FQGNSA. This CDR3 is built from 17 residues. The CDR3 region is CASSLVGTSGAGNTQYF. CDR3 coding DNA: TGTGCCAGCAGCTTAGTCGGGACTAGCGGGGCGGGGAATACGCAGTATTTT.

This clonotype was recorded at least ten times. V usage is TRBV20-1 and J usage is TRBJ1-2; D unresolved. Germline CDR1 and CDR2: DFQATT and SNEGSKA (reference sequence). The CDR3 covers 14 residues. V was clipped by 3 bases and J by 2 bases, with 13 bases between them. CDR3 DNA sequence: TGCAGTGCTAGCCTTCCGAACATCAACTATGGCTACACCTTC. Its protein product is CSASLPNINYGYTF.

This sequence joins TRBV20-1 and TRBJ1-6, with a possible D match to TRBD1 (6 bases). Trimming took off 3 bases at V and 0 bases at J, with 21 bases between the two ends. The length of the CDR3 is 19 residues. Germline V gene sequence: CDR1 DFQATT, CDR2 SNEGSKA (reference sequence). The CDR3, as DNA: TGCAGTGCTAGCCACAGGGAGAGGTTTCGGTCCTCCTATAATTCACCCCTCCACTTT. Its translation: CSASHRERFRSSYNSPLHF.

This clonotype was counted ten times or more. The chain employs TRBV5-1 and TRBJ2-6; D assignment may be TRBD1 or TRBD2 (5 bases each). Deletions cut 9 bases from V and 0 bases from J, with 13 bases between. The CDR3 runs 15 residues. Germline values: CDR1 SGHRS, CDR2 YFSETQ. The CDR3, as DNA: TGCGCCACCTGGGACGGGAACTCTGGGGCCAACGTCCTGACTTTC. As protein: CATWDGNSGANVLTF. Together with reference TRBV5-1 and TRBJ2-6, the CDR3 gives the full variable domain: KAGVTQTPRYLIKTRGQQVTLSCSPISGHRSVSWYQQTPGQGLQFLFEYFSETQRNKGNFPGRFSGRQFSNSRSEMNVSTLELGDSALYLCATWDGNSGANVLTFGAGSRLTVL.

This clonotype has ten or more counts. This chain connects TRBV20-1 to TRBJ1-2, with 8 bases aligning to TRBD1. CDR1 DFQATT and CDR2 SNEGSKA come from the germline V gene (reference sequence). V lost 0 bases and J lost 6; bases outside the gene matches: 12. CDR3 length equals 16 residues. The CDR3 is CSARDADRALPDGYTF. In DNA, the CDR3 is TGCAGTGCTAGAGATGCGGACAGGGCATTACCGGATGGCTACACCTTC.

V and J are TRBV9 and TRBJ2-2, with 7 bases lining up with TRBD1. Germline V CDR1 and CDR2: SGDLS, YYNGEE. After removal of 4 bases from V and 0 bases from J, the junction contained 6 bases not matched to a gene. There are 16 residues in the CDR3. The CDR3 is CASSPPGTANTGELFF. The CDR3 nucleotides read TGTGCCAGCAGCCCCCCCGGGACAGCGAACACCGGGGAGCTGTTTTTT.

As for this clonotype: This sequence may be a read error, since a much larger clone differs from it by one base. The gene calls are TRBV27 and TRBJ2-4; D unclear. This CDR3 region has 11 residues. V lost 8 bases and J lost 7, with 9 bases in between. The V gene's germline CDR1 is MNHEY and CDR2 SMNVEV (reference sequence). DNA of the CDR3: TGTGCCAGCGGTGCTCTCAACATTCAGTACTTC. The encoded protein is CASGALNIQYF.

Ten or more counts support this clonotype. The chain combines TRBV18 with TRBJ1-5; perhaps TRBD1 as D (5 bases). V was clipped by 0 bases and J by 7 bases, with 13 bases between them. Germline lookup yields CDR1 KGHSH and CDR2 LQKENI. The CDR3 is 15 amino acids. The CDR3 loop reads CASSPPGKGLQPQHF. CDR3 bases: TGTGCCAGCTCACCACCTGGAAAGGGACTACAGCCCCAGCATTTT.

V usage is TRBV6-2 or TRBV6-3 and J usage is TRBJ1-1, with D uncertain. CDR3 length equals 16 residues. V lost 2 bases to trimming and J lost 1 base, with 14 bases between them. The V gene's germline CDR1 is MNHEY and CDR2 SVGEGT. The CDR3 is CASSYRSLAGNTEAFF. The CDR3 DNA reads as TGTGCCAGCAGTTACCGATCCTTGGCAGGGAACACTGAAGCTTTCTTT.

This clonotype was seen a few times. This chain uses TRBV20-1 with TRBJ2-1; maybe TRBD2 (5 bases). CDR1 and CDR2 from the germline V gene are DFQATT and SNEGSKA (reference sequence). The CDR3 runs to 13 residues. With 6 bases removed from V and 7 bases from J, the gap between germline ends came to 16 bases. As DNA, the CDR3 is TGCAGTGCCCCCGTGAATAGCGCGAATGAGCAGTTCTTC. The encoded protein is CSAPVNSANEQFF.

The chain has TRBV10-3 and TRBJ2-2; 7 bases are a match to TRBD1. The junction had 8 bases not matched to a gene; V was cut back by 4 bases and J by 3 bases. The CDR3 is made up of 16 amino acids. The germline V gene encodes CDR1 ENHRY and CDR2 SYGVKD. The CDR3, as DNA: TGTGCCATCAGTGGCACCGGGACAGTTTACACCGGGGAGCTGTTTTTT. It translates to CAISGTGTVYTGELFF.

The CDR3 nucleotides read TGCGCCAGCAGCAAGGGACTAGCGGGTGATGGCACAGATACGCAGTATTTT. Protein product: CASSKGLAGDGTDTQYF. The genes are TRBV4-3 and TRBJ2-3, with 12 bases that match TRBD2. CDR3 size: 17 residues. V was clipped by 5 bases and J by 1 base; unmatched bases: 7. Germline-derived CDR1 and CDR2 are LGHNA and YSLEER.

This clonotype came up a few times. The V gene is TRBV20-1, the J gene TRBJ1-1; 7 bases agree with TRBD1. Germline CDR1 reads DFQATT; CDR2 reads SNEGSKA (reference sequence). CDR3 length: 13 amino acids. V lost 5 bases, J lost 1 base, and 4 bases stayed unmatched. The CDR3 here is CSAWTGQNTEAFF. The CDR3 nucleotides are TGCAGTGCTTGGACAGGCCAGAACACTGAAGCTTTCTTT.

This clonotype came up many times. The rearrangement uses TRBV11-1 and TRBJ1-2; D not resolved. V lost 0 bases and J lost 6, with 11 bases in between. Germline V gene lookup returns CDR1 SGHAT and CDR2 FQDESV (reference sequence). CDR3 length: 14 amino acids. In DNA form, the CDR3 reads TGTGCCAGCAGCTTAGCGAGATTTGGTCATGGCTACACCTTC. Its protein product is CASSLARFGHGYTF.